The 25 T cell receptor beta chains given below trace back to one sample, sequenced in a study of blood T cell repertoires in COVID-19. Here immunoSEQ multiplex PCR was the method, and the copy in TCRdb shows in-frame clones only, minus some. In the table there are 70,000 or so clones, around four fifths of which are singletons. Sequencing used peripheral blood. These receptors all stem from a man older than 75 with active or convalescent COVID-19.

This clone appeared once. The gene calls are TRBV30 and TRBJ2-7, with TRBD2 identical over 7 bases. There are 14 residues in the CDR3. The junction had 9 bases not matched to a gene; V was cut back by 0 bases and J by 7 bases. The germline CDR1 and CDR2 sequences are GTSNPN and SVGIG (reference sequence). The chain's CDR3 is CAWSVFAGAREQYF. Here the CDR3 DNA reads TGTGCCTGGAGTGTATTTGCGGGAGCGAGGGAGCAGTACTTC.

The rearrangement uses TRBV7-2 and TRBJ1-5, with TRBD1 matching 9 bases. The CDR3 length is 17 residues. V lost 5 bases and J lost 3; bases outside the gene matches: 11. The germline V gene encodes CDR1 SGHTA and CDR2 FQGNSA. CDR3 DNA: TGTGCCAGCAGCATGGGGACAGGGTCCCTCTTCAATCAGCCCCAGCATTTT. The encoded protein is CASSMGTGSLFNQPQHF.

The rearrangement joins TRBV5-1 to TRBJ2-1; TRBD2 is a possible D gene (5 bases). In germline, CDR1 is SGHRS, CDR2 YFSETQ. Trimming removed 1 base from V and 7 bases from J, with 6 bases in between. CDR3 length: 12 residues. In DNA form, the CDR3 reads TGCGCCAGCAGCTTGCCGGGAAATGAGCAGTTCTTC. This translates into CASSLPGNEQFF.

The V gene is TRBV5-5, the J gene TRBJ1-3; the match to TRBD1 covers 9 bases. The CDR3 contains 17 residues. Germline V lookup: CDR1 SGHKS, CDR2 YYEKEE (reference sequence). J lost 2 bases, V lost 2 bases, and 8 bases had no gene match. CDR3 amino acids: CASSFHRDRAPGNTIYF. DNA for the CDR3: TGTGCCAGCAGCTTTCACCGGGACAGGGCTCCTGGAAACACCATATATTTT.

CDR3 sequence: CASRSDRGQHQPQHF. The CDR3 nucleotides are TGTGCCAGCAGATCCGACAGGGGGCAACATCAGCCCCAGCATTTT. The chain has TRBV28 and TRBJ1-5; 10 bases line up with TRBD1. Germline trimming cut 6 bases from V and 5 bases from J; bases unmatched to any gene: 7. This CDR3 contains 15 residues. The germline V gene has CDR1 MDHEN and CDR2 SYDVKM.

The V gene is TRBV18, the J gene TRBJ1-6; D might be TRBD1 (5 bases). Looked up from germline, CDR1 is KGHSH and CDR2 is LQKENI. The CDR3 sequence is 14 residues long. V was pared by 3 bases and J by 7 bases, with 10 bases between. Written as DNA, the CDR3 is TGTGCCAGCTCACCTGACAGTCAGAATTCACCCCTCCACTTT. This codes for CASSPDSQNSPLHF.

The chain recombines TRBV19 with TRBJ2-2; a possible D gene is TRBD1 (6 bases). The CDR3 runs 15 residues. V lost 5 bases and J 5 bases, leaving 15 bases between the germline ends. Per the germline V gene, CDR1 is LNHDA and CDR2 is SQIVND (reference sequence). CDR3 amino acids: CASSAQGKRTGELFF. The CDR3 DNA is TGTGCCAGTAGTGCCCAGGGGAAGCGGACCGGGGAGCTGTTTTTT.

CDR3 amino acids: CSVTGEYEQYF. CDR3 in DNA: TGCAGCGTTACTGGGGAGTACGAGCAGTACTTC. This chain uses TRBV29-1 with TRBJ2-7; D perhaps matches TRBD2 (5 bases). Germline values: CDR1 SQVTM, CDR2 ANQGSEA. V was trimmed by 5 bases and J by 4 bases, leaving 9 bases between them. CDR3 size: 11 residues.

The chain employs TRBV7-2 and TRBJ2-1; D may be TRBD1 (5 bases). Germline CDR1 SGHTA, CDR2 FQGNSA. Trimming took 1 base from V and 8 from J, leaving 12 bases between them. CDR3 size: 14 residues. CDR3 coding DNA: TGTGCCAGCAGCTTAGACAGGTATTTTGATGAGCAGTTCTTC. Its translation: CASSLDRYFDEQFF.

V and J are TRBV6-1 and TRBJ2-2, with 7 nucleotides matching TRBD2. With V trimmed by 8 bases and J by 4 bases, 7 bases remained unmatched. The CDR3 loop spans 14 amino acids. Per the germline V gene, CDR1 is MNHNS and CDR2 is SASEGT. CDR3 residues: CASQPGGPTGELFF. CDR3 DNA sequence: TGTGCCAGCCAGCCGGGGGGTCCCACCGGGGAGCTGTTTTTT.

The chain has TRBV7-2 and TRBJ2-7; TRBD1 is a possible D gene (5 bases). Trimming shortened V by 6 bases and J by 3 bases, and 15 bases separated the two germline ends. The germline V gene encodes CDR1 SGHTA and CDR2 FQGNSA. The CDR3 consists of 14 residues. Here the CDR3 DNA reads TGTGCCAGCAGTACAGGCCGTGGAATCTACGAGCAGTACTTC. Residues: CASSTGRGIYEQYF.

The rearrangement uses TRBV6-6 and TRBJ2-1, with TRBD2 identical over 9 bases. The CDR3 covers 15 residues. Losses at the gene ends were 7 bases for V and 15 bases for J; bases not matched to a gene: 19. The V gene's germline CDR1 is MNHNY and CDR2 SVGAGI (reference sequence). The CDR3 nucleotides read TGTGCCAGCACCTCCCCCGAATCGGGCGGGAGGGATTGGTTCTTC. Its protein product is CASTSPESGGRDWFF.

The chain recombines TRBV19 with TRBJ2-5; D gene uncertain. There are 13 residues in the CDR3. CDR1 is LNHDA and CDR2 is SQIVND in the germline V gene (reference sequence). V was trimmed by 4 bases and J by 3 bases, leaving 9 bases between them. CDR3 nucleotides: TGTGCCAGTAGTAAACGCTACGAAGAGACCCAGTACTTC. Its protein product is CASSKRYEETQYF. The variable domain in full, completed from reference TRBV19 and TRBJ2-5, reads DGGITQSPKYLFRKEGQNVTLSCEQNLNHDAMYWYRQDPGQGLRLIYYSQIVNDFQKGDIAEGYSVSREKKESFPLTVTSAQKNPTAFYLCASSKRYEETQYFGPGTRLLVL.

The chain recombines TRBV3-1 (or the pseudogene TRBV3-2) with TRBJ2-7, with a weak D call TRBD1 (6 bases). The CDR3 spans 16 residues. V was trimmed by 2 bases and J by 6 bases, leaving 20 bases between them. In germline, CDR1 is LGHDT, CDR2 YNNKEL (reference sequence). In DNA form, the CDR3 reads TGTGCCAGCAGCCAAACCACAGGGAGTCTGATGGGCGAGCAGTACTTC. This translates into CASSQTTGSLMGEQYF.

The V call is TRBV7-9, the J call TRBJ1-2; D remains unclear. V was trimmed by 2 bases and J by 6 bases, leaving 10 bases between them. This CDR3 comprises 13 residues. The germline gives CDR1 SEHNR, CDR2 FQNEAQ (reference sequence). CDR3 DNA sequence: TGTGCCAGCAGCTTACACGGTCAGGATGGCTACACCTTC. This sequence encodes CASSLHGQDGYTF.

The rearrangement joins TRBV9 to TRBJ2-3, with 12 nucleotides matching TRBD2. V dropped 5 bases and J dropped 4; count of bases not matched to a gene: 8. This CDR3 region has 16 residues. Germline CDR1 SGDLS, CDR2 YYNGEE. DNA of the CDR3: TGTGCCAGCAGTGCTCTAGCGGGGGGGCCCGCAGATACGCAGTATTTT. Translating gives CASSALAGGPADTQYF.

This sequence joins TRBV13 and TRBJ1-2, with a tentative D call TRBD1 (6 bases). Germline V gene lookup returns CDR1 PRHDT and CDR2 FYEKMQ (reference sequence). The V end lost 3 bases, the J end lost 8 bases, and 10 bases lay between the germline ends. This CDR3 contains 12 residues. Here the CDR3 reads CASSFDRSGYTF. DNA of the CDR3: TGTGCCAGCAGCTTCGACAGGAGCGGCTACACCTTC.

The CDR3 bases are TGCGCCAGCAGCCAGTCGGCGGGGGGAAACTACGAGCAGTACTTC. Translation gives CASSQSAGGNYEQYF. The rearrangement uses TRBV5-1 and TRBJ2-7; TRBD2 aligns across 8 bases. Germline assignment: CDR1 SGHRS and CDR2 YFSETQ. V dropped 4 bases and J dropped 3; count of bases not matched to a gene: 9. The CDR3 extends over 15 amino acids.

The J gene is TRBJ2-4, the V gene TRBV19, with 7 bases lining up with TRBD1. The V segment lost 6 bases and the J segment 0 bases; nucleotides outside the gene matches: 11. The germline V gene encodes CDR1 LNHDA and CDR2 SQIVND (reference sequence). The CDR3 contains 17 residues. The CDR3 loop is CASRISLTGSAKNIQYF. The CDR3 nucleotides read TGTGCCAGTAGGATTTCCCTGACAGGGTCAGCCAAAAACATTCAGTACTTC.

The genes are TRBV5-1 and TRBJ2-7; 7 bases line up with TRBD1. V dropped 4 bases and J dropped 2; count of bases not matched to a gene: 6. There are 14 residues in the CDR3. CDR1 is SGHRS and CDR2 is YFSETQ in the germline V gene. CDR3 sequence: CASSTQTGTYEQYF. The CDR3 DNA reads TGCGCCAGCAGCACGCAGACAGGGACCTACGAGCAGTACTTC.

V usage is TRBV7-6 and J usage is TRBJ2-1; D might be TRBD2 (6 bases). V was pared by 4 bases and J by 0 bases, with 13 bases between. This CDR3 comprises 16 residues. Per germline, CDR1 SGHVS and CDR2 FNYEAQ. CDR3 in amino acids: CASSSGLPSSYNEQFF. The CDR3 nucleotides read TGTGCCAGCAGCTCGGGACTTCCGAGCTCCTACAATGAGCAGTTCTTC.

In DNA form, the CDR3 reads TGTGCCAGCAGCTTAAGGCGGGGGAGCTCCTACGAGCAGTACTTC. Its protein is CASSLRRGSSYEQYF. The rearrangement uses TRBV11-2 and TRBJ2-7; 7 bases map to TRBD2. J was trimmed by 0 bases and V by 2 bases; bases with no gene match: 4. The CDR3 consists of 15 residues. Germline V lookup: CDR1 SGHAT, CDR2 FQNNGV.

The rearrangement joins TRBV5-1 to TRBJ1-5; the match to TRBD1 covers 7 bases. V trimming: 4 bases; J trimming: 5 bases; junction bases outside the gene matches: 6. The CDR3 is 14 residues long. CDR1 SGHRS and CDR2 YFSETQ come from the germline V gene. The CDR3 loop is CASSPGTDYQPQHF. For the CDR3, the DNA is TGCGCCAGCAGCCCCGGGACAGATTATCAGCCCCAGCATTTT.

The chain combines TRBV27 with TRBJ2-7, with D tentatively TRBD2 (6 bases). V lost 5 bases to trimming and J lost 0 bases, with 8 bases between them. Looked up from germline, CDR1 is MNHEY and CDR2 is SMNVEV (reference sequence). The CDR3 totals 13 residues. In nucleotides, the CDR3 is TGTGCCAGCAGTGGAGGGAGCTCCTACGAGCAGTACTTC. It encodes CASSGGSSYEQYF.

The rearrangement uses TRBV7-8 and TRBJ1-2; 8 bases fit TRBD1. CDR1 and CDR2 (germline): SGHVS, FQNEAQ. After removal of 5 bases from V and 6 bases from J, the junction contained 5 bases not matched to a gene. The CDR3 length is 13 residues. The CDR3 region is CASSLDRVHGYTF. The CDR3 DNA is TGTGCCAGCAGCCTGGACAGGGTGCATGGCTACACCTTC.